Listed here are 18 T cell receptor beta chains from one sample, sequenced in a study of neurological immune-mediated disorders. Time point here: longitudinal time-point 3. MiXCR, run by TCRdb on the 5' RACE reads, gives a single entry per CDR3 protein. The table lists approximately 48,000 distinct CDR3 sequences, more than 9.5% of them singletons. Source material: PBMCs. Receptor source: a male donor with HTLV-1-associated myelopathy (HAM/TSP).

Comment on this clonotype: Germline is not matched at one junction end, which may reflect a read error. The J gene is TRBJ1-5, the V gene TRBV10-3, with D perhaps TRBD1 (5 bases). The CDR3 has 14 amino acids. Germline V gene sequence: CDR1 ENHRY, CDR2 SYGVKD. CDR3 nucleotide sequence: TGTGCCATCAGTGAGAAGGGGTGCGATCAGCCCCTGCATTTT. It yields the protein CAISEKGCDQPLHF.

This clonotype was recorded many times. The V gene is TRBV28, the J gene TRBJ2-3, with 7 bases fitting TRBD1. CDR1 MDHEN and CDR2 SYDVKM come from the germline V gene. This CDR3 has 16 amino acids. The junction had 10 bases not matched to a gene; V was cut back by 4 bases and J by 3 bases. CDR3 coding DNA: TGTGCCAGCAGTTCCACCGCCCCGACAGGGACAGATACGCAGTATTTT. Its translation: CASSSTAPTGTDTQYF. Complete variable domain (other parts from reference TRBV28 and TRBJ2-3): DVKVTQSSRYLVKRTGEKVFLECVQDMDHENMFWYRQDPGLGLRLIYFSYDVKMKEKGDIPEGYSVSREKKERFSLILESASTNQTSMYLCASSSTAPTGTDTQYFGPGTRLTVL.

Ten or more counts support this clonotype. CDR3 DNA: TGTGCCAGCACCCCGGGACTTTGGGATCAGCCCCAGCATTTT. It yields the protein CASTPGLWDQPQHF. V usage is TRBV9 and J usage is TRBJ1-5; D is possibly TRBD1 (5 bases). The CDR3 runs to 14 residues. The germline V gene encodes CDR1 SGDLS and CDR2 YYNGEE. The V end lost 6 bases, the J end lost 5 bases, and 15 bases lay between the germline ends.

Regarding this clonotype: Just one base apart from a much larger clone, this may be a read error. The rearrangement joins TRBV6-2 or TRBV6-3 to TRBJ1-2, with a possible D match to TRBD1 (6 bases). Trimming took 5 bases from V and 6 from J, leaving 10 bases between them. This CDR3 is 12 amino acids long. The germline CDR1 and CDR2 sequences are MNHEY and SVGEGT. This chain's CDR3 is CASSPRDNGYTF. The CDR3 DNA is TGTGCCAGCAGTCCTCGGGACAATGGCTACACCTTC.

In its sample, this clonotype was seen many times. The chain carries TRBV24-1 and TRBJ2-7; D tentatively fits TRBD1 or TRBD2 (5 bases each). The CDR3 totals 16 residues. Germline values: CDR1 KGHDR, CDR2 SFDVKD. Trimming took 2 bases from V and 1 from J, leaving 14 bases between them. The CDR3 DNA is TGTGCCACCAGTGATTCCCGGGACGGGTATTCCTACGAGCAGTACTTC. This translates into CATSDSRDGYSYEQYF.

In this sample, this clonotype turned up many times. This chain joins TRBV4-1 and TRBJ2-5; D not certain. V was clipped by 1 base and J by 2 bases, with 8 bases between them. CDR1 is MGHRA and CDR2 is YSYEKL in the germline V gene. This CDR3 has 14 residues. The DNA of the CDR3 is TGCGCCAGCAGCCAAGTCAGCAGTCAAGAGACCCAGTACTTC. Amino acids: CASSQVSSQETQYF.

This clonotype came up a few times. This chain joins TRBV3-1 and TRBJ2-5; TRBD2 agrees at 7 bases. Germline V gene data show CDR1 as LGHDT and CDR2 as YNNKEL (reference sequence). V shed 4 bases and J 2 bases; nucleotides not matched to a gene: 10. CDR3 length equals 16 residues. CDR3 residues: CASSLGNLAEQETQYF. DNA of the CDR3: TGTGCCAGCAGCCTTGGTAATCTAGCGGAACAAGAGACCCAGTACTTC.

This clonotype came up many times. CDR3 nucleotides: TGTGCCACCAAGACACAACGGGCCACAGATACGCAGTATTTT. This sequence encodes CATKTQRATDTQYF. The rearrangement links TRBV6-1 to TRBJ2-3; D gene ambiguous. The germline V gene has CDR1 MNHNS and CDR2 SASEGT. The CDR3 consists of 14 residues. Deletions cut 10 bases from V and 2 bases from J, with 16 bases between.

This clonotype was counted ten times or more. V is TRBV5-1 and J is TRBJ2-7; tentative D call: TRBD1 (6 bases). V lost 4 bases and J lost 3, with 11 bases in between. This CDR3 has 13 amino acids. Germline loops: CDR1 SGHRS, CDR2 YFSETQ. CDR3 coding DNA: TGCGCCAGCAGCCGAGGACAGAACTACGAGCAGTACTTC. It encodes CASSRGQNYEQYF.

Remarks on this clonotype: A much larger clonotype is one base distant, so this may be a read error. The chain is built from TRBV7-9 and TRBJ1-1; D is ambiguous. The CDR3 length is 12 residues. In germline, CDR1 is SEHNR, CDR2 FQNEAQ (reference sequence). CDR3 in amino acids: CASSLVADEASF. CDR3 nucleotides: TGTGCCAGCAGCTTAGTAGCAGATGAAGCTTCCTTT.

The chain uses TRBV6-5 and TRBJ2-7; 10 nucleotides match TRBD2. CDR3 length: 13 amino acids. The V segment lost 4 bases and the J segment 4 bases; nucleotides outside the gene matches: 1. Per germline, CDR1 MNHEY and CDR2 SVGAGI. The CDR3 DNA sequence: TGTGCCAGCAGTTTTAGCGGGGGGTACGAGCAGTACTTC. It translates to CASSFSGGYEQYF.

With regard to this clonotype: Relative to the germline gene, one junction end is altered; a read error may explain this. The chain has TRBV27 and TRBJ1-2, with D possibly being TRBD1 (6 bases). This CDR3 contains 15 residues. Per the germline V gene, CDR1 is MNHEY and CDR2 is SMNVEV (reference sequence). CDR3 DNA sequence: TGTGCCAGCAGTTTATCTGGACAGTCAGCAAGGGTCTACACTTTC. This sequence encodes CASSLSGQSARVYTF.

Ten or more counts support this clonotype. The gene calls are TRBV5-1 and TRBJ1-6; D is possibly TRBD1 (5 bases). Germline values: CDR1 SGHRS, CDR2 YFSETQ. The CDR3 consists of 14 residues. V was pared by 6 bases and J by 10 bases, with 17 bases between. For the CDR3, the DNA is TGCGCCAGCACCCCCGGGACGGTAGAATCACCCCTCCACTTT. This codes for CASTPGTVESPLHF.

This clonotype was counted at least ten times. The CDR3 bases are TGCGCCAGCAGCGACAGGGATTCACCCCTCCACTTT. Amino acids: CASSDRDSPLHF. The chain links TRBV10-1 to TRBJ1-6; 7 nucleotides align to TRBD1. Germline V gene sequence: CDR1 WNHNN, CDR2 SYGVQD (reference sequence). After removal of 6 bases from V and 8 bases from J, the junction contained 1 base not matched to a gene. The CDR3 has 12 amino acids.

This clonotype was picked up many times. This chain connects TRBV12-3 or TRBV12-4 to TRBJ2-7, with D possibly TRBD2 on 5 matching bases. The CDR3 runs to 12 residues. Trimming stripped 5 bases from V and 3 bases from J, with 8 bases between. The CDR3 spells CASSPGIYEQYF. CDR3 bases: TGTGCCAGCAGTCCCGGGATCTACGAGCAGTACTTC.

This clonotype has only one observation. A much larger clone is a single base away; this may be a read error. The rearrangement links TRBV19 to TRBJ1-5; 8 positions agree with TRBD1. The V and J ends lost 2 bases and 7 bases, in that order; junction bases with no gene match: 7. CDR1 is LNHDA and CDR2 is SQIVND in the germline V gene (reference sequence). CDR3 length: 15 residues. CDR3 loop: CASSIQGAWGQPQHF. CDR3 coding DNA: TGTGCCAGTAGTATACAGGGGGCATGGGGCCAGCCCCAGCATTTT.

The chain joins TRBV5-1 to TRBJ2-1; a weak D match, TRBD1 (6 bases). Germline CDR1 and CDR2: SGHRS and YFSETQ. This CDR3 is built from 14 residues. The CDR3 is CLSSLRGIDNEQFF. CDR3 DNA sequence: TGCCTCAGCAGCTTGAGGGGGATCGACAATGAGCAGTTCTTC.

As concerns this clonotype: A read error is possible here, since a much larger clone lies one base away. The rearrangement links TRBV27 to TRBJ1-2; tentative D call: TRBD1 (6 bases). The CDR3 spans 12 residues. CDR1 and CDR2 from the germline V gene are MNHEY and SMNVEV (reference sequence). V was shortened by 8 bases and J by 7 bases, with 14 bases between the two germline ends. CDR3 in DNA: TGTGCCAGCTGTGGTAACAGGGTTGGCTACACCTTC. Translated, it gives CASCGNRVGYTF.